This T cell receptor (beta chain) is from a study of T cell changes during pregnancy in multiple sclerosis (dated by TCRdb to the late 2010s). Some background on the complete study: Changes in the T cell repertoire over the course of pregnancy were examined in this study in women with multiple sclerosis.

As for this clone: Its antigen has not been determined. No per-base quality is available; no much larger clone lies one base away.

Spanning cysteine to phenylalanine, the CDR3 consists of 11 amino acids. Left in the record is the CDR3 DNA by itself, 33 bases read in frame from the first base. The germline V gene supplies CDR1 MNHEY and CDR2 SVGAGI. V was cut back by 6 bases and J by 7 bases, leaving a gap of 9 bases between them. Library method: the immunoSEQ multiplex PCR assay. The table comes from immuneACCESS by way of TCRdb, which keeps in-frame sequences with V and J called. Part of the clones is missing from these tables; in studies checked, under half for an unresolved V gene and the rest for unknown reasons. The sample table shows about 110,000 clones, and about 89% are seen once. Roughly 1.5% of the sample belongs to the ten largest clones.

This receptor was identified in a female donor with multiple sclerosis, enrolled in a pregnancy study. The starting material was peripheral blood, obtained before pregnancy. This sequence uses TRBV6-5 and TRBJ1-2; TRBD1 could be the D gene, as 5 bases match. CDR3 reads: CASRFGGGYTF. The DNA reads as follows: TGTGCCAGCAGGTTCGGGGGTGGCTACACCTTC.